These 5 T cell receptor beta chains originate from one sample sequenced in a study of Tregs in tolerant kidney transplant recipients. Repertoires were generated with immunoSEQ multiplex PCR, while TCRdb's copy carries only in-frame clones and drops some. The sample's table shows some 30,000 clones. The nonmyeloablative bone marrow transplants came from related graft donors, with transient mixed chimerism. The starting material was CD4+ T cells from blood (PBMCs), obtained 24 months after the transplant. Receptors were obtained from a human patient who received a combined kidney and bone marrow transplant. The graft donor may have given rise to some T cells.

To note about this clone: Coverage ceases 3 residues before the CDR3 finishes, and the germline J gene fills in the end. V and J are TRBV5-1 and TRBJ1-5; D perhaps matches TRBD1 (6 bases). Between the trimmed V and J ends, which lost 0 bases and 4 bases, there was a span of 11 bases. Germline values: CDR1 SGHRS, CDR2 YFSETQ. The CDR3 contains 15 residues. The sequenced part of the CDR3 DNA is TGCGCCAGCAGCTTGGGGGGGGGCACTAATCAGCCC. Translating it yields CASSLGGGTNQP. The entire CDR3 protein is CASSLGGGTNQPQHF.

Note on this clone: The read terminates 3 residues ahead of where the CDR3 ends, so the germline J gene completes it. This rearrangement joins TRBV12-3 or TRBV12-4 to TRBJ2-2, with D possibly being TRBD1 or TRBD2 (6 bases each). The ends were cut back, 2 bases at V and 5 bases at J, with 12 bases in the middle. This CDR3 is built from 15 residues. The CDR3 reads CASSLRGGGTGELFF. CDR3 DNA (partial): TGTGCCAGCAGTTTACGAGGAGGGGGAACCGGGGAG.

As regards this clone: The read halts 3 residues ahead of the CDR3 end, with the missing end drawn from the germline J gene. The chain couples TRBV6-2 or TRBV6-3 to TRBJ2-1, with D tentatively TRBD2 (5 bases). The length of the CDR3 is 12 residues. Trimming stripped 1 base from V and 8 bases from J, with 6 bases between. From germline, CDR1 is MNHEY and CDR2 SVGEGT. CDR3 sequence reads: CASSYFGDEQFF. The sequenced CDR3 bases are TGTGCCAGCAGTTACTTCGGGGATGAG.

As regards this clone: The missing CDR3 end, 3 residues past where the read stops, is filled in from the germline J gene. The chain joins TRBV20-1 to TRBJ1-2; D possibly corresponds to TRBD1 (6 bases). V dropped 8 bases and J dropped 3 bases, with 16 bases sitting between them. CDR1 and CDR2 (germline): DFQATT, SNEGSKA (reference sequence). This CDR3 is 13 amino acids long. The covered CDR3 bases are TGCAGTATACCGGGCAGGGGCGACTATGGC. Amino acids: CSIPGRGDYG. The whole CDR3 protein reads CSIPGRGDYGYTF.

On this clone itself: Coverage ceases 3 residues before the CDR3 finishes, and the germline J gene fills in the end. The V and J genes are TRBV20-1 and TRBJ2-3; TRBD2 matches 10 bases. This CDR3 comprises 14 residues. Germline V lookup: CDR1 DFQATT, CDR2 SNEGSKA (reference sequence). Partial CDR3 DNA: TGCAGCGTACCGGGACTAGCGACCCGAGATACG. Amino acids: CSVPGLATRDT. The whole CDR3 reads CSVPGLATRDTQYF.